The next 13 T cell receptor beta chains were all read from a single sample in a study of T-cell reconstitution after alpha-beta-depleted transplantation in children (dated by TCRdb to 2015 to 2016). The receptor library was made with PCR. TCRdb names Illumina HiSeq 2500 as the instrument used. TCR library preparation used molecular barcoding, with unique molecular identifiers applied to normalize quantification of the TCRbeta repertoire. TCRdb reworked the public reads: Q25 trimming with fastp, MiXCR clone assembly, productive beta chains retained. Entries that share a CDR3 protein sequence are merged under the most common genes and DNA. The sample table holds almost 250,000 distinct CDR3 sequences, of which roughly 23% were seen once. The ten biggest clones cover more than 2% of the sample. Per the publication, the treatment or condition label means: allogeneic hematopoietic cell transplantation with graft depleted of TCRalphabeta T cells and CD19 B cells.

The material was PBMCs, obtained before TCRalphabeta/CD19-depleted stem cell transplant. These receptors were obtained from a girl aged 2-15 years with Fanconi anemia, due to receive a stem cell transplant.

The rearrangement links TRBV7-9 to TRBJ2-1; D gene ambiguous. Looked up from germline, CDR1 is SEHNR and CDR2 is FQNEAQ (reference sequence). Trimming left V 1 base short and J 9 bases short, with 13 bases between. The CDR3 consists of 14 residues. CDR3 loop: CASSLVTPRGEQFF. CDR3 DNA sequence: TGTGCCAGCAGCTTAGTCACCCCCCGCGGTGAGCAGTTCTTC.

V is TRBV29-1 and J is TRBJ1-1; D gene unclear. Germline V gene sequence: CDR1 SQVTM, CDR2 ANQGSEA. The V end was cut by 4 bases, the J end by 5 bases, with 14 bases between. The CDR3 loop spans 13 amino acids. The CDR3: CSVGGVTRTEAFF. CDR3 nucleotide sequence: TGCAGCGTTGGCGGGGTGACGAGAACTGAAGCTTTCTTT.

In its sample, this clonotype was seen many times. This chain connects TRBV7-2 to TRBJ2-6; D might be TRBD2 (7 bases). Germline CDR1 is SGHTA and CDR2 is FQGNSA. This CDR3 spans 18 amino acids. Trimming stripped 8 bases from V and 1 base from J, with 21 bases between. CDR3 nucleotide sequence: TGTGCCAGCTCCTCCAAGGGGGGGCTAAGGTCTGGGGCCAACGTCCTGACTTTC. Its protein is CASSSKGGLRSGANVLTF.

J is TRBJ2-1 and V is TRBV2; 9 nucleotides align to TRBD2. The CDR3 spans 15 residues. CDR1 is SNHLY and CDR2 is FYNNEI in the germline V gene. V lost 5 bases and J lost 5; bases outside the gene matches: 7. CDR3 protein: CASSSPSGVNNEQFF. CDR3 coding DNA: TGTGCCAGCAGTTCCCCTAGCGGGGTGAACAATGAGCAGTTCTTC.

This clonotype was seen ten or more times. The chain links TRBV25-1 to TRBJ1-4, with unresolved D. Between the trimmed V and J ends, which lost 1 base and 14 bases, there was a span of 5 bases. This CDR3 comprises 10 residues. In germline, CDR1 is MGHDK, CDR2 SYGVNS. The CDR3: CASSEFRLFF. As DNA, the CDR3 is TGTGCCAGCAGTGAATTTAGGCTGTTTTTT.

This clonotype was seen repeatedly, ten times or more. The CDR3 region is CAIKSREGQETQYF. CDR3 sequence (DNA): TGTGCCATCAAAAGCAGGGAGGGCCAAGAGACCCAGTACTTC. The rearrangement uses TRBV10-3 and TRBJ2-5; TRBD2 aligns across 7 bases. The CDR3 totals 14 residues. Germline V gives CDR1 ENHRY, CDR2 SYGVKD. The J segment lost 1 base and the V segment lost 7 bases, leaving 6 bases of the junction unmatched.

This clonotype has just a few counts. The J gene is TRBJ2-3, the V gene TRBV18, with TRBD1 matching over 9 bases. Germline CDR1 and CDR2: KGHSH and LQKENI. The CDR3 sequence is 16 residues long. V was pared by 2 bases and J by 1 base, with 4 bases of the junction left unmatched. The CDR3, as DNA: TGTGCCAGCTCACCAAGGGACAGGGAGGGCACAGATACGCAGTATTTT. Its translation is CASSPRDREGTDTQYF.

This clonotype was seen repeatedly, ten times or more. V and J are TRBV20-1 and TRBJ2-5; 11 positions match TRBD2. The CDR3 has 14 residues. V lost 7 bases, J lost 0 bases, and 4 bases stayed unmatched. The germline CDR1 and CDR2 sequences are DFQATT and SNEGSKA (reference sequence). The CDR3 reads CSVTTSGNQETQYF. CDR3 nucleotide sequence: TGCAGTGTCACGACTAGCGGGAACCAAGAGACCCAGTACTTC.

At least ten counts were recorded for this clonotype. DNA for the CDR3: TGCAGTGCTACACGGGACAGCCAAGTAAACGAGCAGTACTTC. It encodes CSATRDSQVNEQYF. The chain uses TRBV20-1 and TRBJ2-7; 7 positions agree with TRBD1. This CDR3 comprises 14 residues. The ends lost 4 bases at V and 5 bases at J; junction bases unmatched: 11. CDR1 and CDR2 from the germline V gene are DFQATT and SNEGSKA (reference sequence).

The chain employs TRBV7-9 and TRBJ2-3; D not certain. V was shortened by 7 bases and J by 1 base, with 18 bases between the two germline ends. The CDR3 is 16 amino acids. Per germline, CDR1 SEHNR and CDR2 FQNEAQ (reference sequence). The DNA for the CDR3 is TGTGCCAGCATCCGAATCGCCGCCCGGGGCACAGATACGCAGTATTTT. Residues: CASIRIAARGTDTQYF.

CDR3 in amino acids: CASSDSNIQYF. CDR3 nucleotide sequence: TGTGCCAGCAGTGACTCGAACATTCAGTACTTC. The rearrangement joins TRBV6-4 to TRBJ2-4; D is ambiguous. The CDR3 totals 11 residues. V lost 0 bases and J 7 bases, leaving 1 base between the germline ends. Germline V gene lookup returns CDR1 MRHNA and CDR2 SNTAGT.

CDR3 protein: CSVEAGDTQYF. The CDR3 nucleotides read TGCAGCGTTGAAGCGGGGGATACGCAGTATTTT. The rearrangement joins TRBV29-1 to TRBJ2-3; TRBD2 might be the D (5 bases). CDR1 and CDR2 from the germline V gene are SQVTM and ANQGSEA. The CDR3 runs 11 residues. V lost 1 base and J lost 6, with 5 bases in between.

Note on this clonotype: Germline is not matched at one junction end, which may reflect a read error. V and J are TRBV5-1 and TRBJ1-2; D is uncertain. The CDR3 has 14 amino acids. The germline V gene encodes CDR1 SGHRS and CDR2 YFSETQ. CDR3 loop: CASTGQEGNYGSTF. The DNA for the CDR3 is TGCGCCAGCACCGGGCAGGAGGGTAACTATGGCTCCACCTTC.